This T cell receptor beta chain emerged from a study of blood T cell repertoires in COVID-19. Study at large: Some COVID-19 samples were acute and others convalescent; all came from the United States, Italy and Spain.

Profiling relied on immunoSEQ multiplex PCR, and the TCRdb table lists in-frame clones only, not all of them. The table records some 86,000 clones, 85% to 90% of them present only once. The CDR3 consists of 16 residues. CDR1 is MDHEN and CDR2 is SYDVKM in the germline V gene. The J segment lost 6 bases and the V segment lost 4 bases, leaving 11 bases of the junction unmatched. The TCR originated in a woman in her 70s with acute or convalescent COVID-19. Material: peripheral blood. The chain links TRBV28 to TRBJ2-1; 8 bases agree with TRBD2. The CDR3 here is CASSSLTSGFRNEQFF. CDR3 sequence (DNA): TGTGCCAGCAGTTCGCTCACTAGCGGTTTTCGCAATGAGCAGTTCTTC.